The clone carrying this T cell receptor (beta chain) was counted between two and nine times. V lost 6 bases and J 6 bases, leaving 12 bases between the germline ends. CDR3 length equals 12 residues. Germline CDR1 and CDR2: MDHEN and SYDVKM. The PCR had 60 Vbeta and 13 Jbeta primers. Assay: immunoSEQ multiplex PCR; the TCRdb copy retains only in-frame clones and omits some. The sample shows 100,000 to 150,000 clones, about 80% of them seen only once. The data were obtained in a study of cytomegalovirus exposure and HLA in healthy donors. The chain uses TRBV28 and TRBJ2-7, with D unresolved. Material for sequencing was PBMCs. The sequence was obtained from a woman between 50 and 59 years old in good health and CMV-seronegative. The CDR3 here is CASSPSYTEQYF. The CDR3 DNA reads TGTGCCAGCAGCCCCTCTTACACCGAGCAGTACTTC.